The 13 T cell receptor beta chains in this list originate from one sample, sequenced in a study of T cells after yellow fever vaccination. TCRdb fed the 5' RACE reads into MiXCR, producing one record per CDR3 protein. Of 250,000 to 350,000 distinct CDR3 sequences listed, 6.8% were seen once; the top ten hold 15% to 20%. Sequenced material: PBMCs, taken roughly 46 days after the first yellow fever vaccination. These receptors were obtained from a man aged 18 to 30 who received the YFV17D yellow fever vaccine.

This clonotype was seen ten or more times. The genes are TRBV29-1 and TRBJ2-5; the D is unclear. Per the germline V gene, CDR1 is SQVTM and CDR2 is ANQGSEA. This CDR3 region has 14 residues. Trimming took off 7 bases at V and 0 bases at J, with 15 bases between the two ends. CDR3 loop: CSASWRRDQETQYF. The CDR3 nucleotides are TGCAGCGCGAGCTGGCGAAGGGACCAAGAGACCCAGTACTTC.

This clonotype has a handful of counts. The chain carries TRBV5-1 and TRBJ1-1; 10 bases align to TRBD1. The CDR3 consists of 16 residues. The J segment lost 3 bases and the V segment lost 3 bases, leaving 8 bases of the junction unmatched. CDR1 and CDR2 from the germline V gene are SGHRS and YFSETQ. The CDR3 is CASSSRTGGADTEAFF. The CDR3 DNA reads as TGCGCCAGCAGCTCAAGGACAGGGGGGGCGGACACTGAAGCTTTCTTT.

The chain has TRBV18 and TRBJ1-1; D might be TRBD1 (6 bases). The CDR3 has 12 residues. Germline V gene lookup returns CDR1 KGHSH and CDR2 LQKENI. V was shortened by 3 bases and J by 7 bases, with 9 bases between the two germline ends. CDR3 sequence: CASSPVQGEAFF. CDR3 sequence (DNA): TGTGCCAGCTCACCCGTACAGGGTGAAGCTTTCTTT.

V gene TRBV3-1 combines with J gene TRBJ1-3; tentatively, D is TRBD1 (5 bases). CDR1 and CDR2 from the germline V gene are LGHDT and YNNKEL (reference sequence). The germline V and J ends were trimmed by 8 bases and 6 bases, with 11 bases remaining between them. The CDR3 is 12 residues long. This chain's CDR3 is CASRGGANTIYF. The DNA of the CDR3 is TGTGCCAGCCGGGGTGGGGCAAACACCATATATTTT.

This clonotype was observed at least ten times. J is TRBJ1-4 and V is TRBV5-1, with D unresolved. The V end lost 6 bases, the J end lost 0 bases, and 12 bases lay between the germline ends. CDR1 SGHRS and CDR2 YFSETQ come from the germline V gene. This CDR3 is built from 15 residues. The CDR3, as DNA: TGCGCCAGCATGATAGGCAGCACAACTAATGAAAAACTGTTTTTT. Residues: CASMIGSTTNEKLFF.

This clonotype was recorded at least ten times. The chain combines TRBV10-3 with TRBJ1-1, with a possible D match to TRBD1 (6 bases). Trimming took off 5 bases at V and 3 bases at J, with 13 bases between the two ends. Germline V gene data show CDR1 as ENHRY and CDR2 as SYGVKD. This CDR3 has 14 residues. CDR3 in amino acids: CAISIQGFDTEAFF. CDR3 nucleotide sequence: TGTGCCATCAGTATACAGGGATTTGACACTGAAGCTTTCTTT.

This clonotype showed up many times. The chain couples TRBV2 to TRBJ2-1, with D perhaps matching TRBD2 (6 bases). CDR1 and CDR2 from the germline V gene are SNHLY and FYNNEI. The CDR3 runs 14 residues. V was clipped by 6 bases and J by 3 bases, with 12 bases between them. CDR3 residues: CASRGSGNYNEQFF. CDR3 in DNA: TGTGCCAGCAGAGGTAGCGGAAACTACAATGAGCAGTTCTTC.

In nucleotides, the CDR3 is TGTGCCAGCAGCTGGGGGGGCCACCAAGAGACCCAGTACTTC. Translation gives CASSWGGHQETQYF. This rearrangement joins TRBV7-2 to TRBJ2-5; D is perhaps TRBD2 (7 bases). The length of the CDR3 is 14 residues. CDR1 SGHTA and CDR2 FQGNSA come from the germline V gene. Between the trimmed V and J ends, which lost 4 bases and 0 bases, there was a span of 9 bases.

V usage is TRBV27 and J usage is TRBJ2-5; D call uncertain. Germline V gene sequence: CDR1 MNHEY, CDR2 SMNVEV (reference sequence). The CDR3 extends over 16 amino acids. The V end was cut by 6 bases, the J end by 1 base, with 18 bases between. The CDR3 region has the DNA TGTGCCAGCAGCCCTCGGGTGTCACCCGCCCAAGAGACCCAGTACTTC. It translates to CASSPRVSPAQETQYF.

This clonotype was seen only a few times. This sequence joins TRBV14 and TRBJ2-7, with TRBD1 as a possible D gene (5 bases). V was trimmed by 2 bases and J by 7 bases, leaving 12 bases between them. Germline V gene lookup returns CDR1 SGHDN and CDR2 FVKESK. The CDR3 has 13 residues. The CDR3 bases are TGTGCCAGCAGCCAACAGGGCCTCGGGGAGCAGTACGTC. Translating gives CASSQQGLGEQYV.

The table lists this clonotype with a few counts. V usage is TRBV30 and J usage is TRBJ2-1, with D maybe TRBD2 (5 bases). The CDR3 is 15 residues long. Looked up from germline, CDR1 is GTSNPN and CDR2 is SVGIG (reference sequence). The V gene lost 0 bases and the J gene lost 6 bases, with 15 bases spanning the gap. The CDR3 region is CAWSVRGNPLNEQFF. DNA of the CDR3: TGTGCCTGGAGTGTAAGAGGGAACCCCCTCAATGAGCAGTTCTTC.

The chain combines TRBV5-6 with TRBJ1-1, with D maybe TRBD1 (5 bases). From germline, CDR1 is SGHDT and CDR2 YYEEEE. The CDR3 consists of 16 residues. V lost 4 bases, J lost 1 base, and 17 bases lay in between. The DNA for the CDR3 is TGTGCCAGCAGCGTGAGGTCCGGACAACAGAACACTGAAGCTTTCTTT. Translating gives CASSVRSGQQNTEAFF.

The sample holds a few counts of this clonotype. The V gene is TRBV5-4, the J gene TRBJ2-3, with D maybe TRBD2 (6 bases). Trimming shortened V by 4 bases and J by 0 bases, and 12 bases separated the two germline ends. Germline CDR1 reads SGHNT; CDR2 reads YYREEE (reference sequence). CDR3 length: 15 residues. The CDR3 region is CASSRRDQSTDTQYF. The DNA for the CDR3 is TGTGCCAGCAGCCGGAGGGACCAAAGCACAGATACGCAGTATTTT. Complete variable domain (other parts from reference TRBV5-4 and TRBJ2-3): ETGVTQSPTHLIKTRGQQVTLRCSSQSGHNTVSWYQQALGQGPQFIFQYYREEENGRGNFPPRFSGLQFPNYSSELNVNALELDDSALYLCASSRRDQSTDTQYFGPGTRLTVL.